The sample holds a few counts of the clone carrying this T cell receptor (beta chain). Its specificity is unknown. Donors gave around 10 milliliters of peripheral blood apiece. Primers used in a second PCR of roughly 6 to 12 cycles were a sample-barcoded 5' primer and a J-beta primer mix. All cDNA molecules were each tagged by a template-switch adaptor with 12 random nucleotides. MiXCR, run by TCRdb on the 5' RACE reads, gives a single entry per CDR3 protein. In the table there are 1.2 million to 1.5 million distinct CDR3 sequences, around 59% of which are singletons. These data come from a study of blood T cells in healthy people across ages. Overall study results and limits: Strong correlation linked observed beta diversity and percent naive T cells. Naive CD4+ cells and diversity were both higher in long-lived donors than in aged donors.

This CDR3 contains 14 residues. The V and J ends lost 5 bases and 2 bases respectively, with 10 bases between them. The germline V gene encodes CDR1 LGHDT and CDR2 YNNKEL (reference sequence). The chain recombines TRBV3-1 with TRBJ1-5; D is undetermined. The sequence was collected from a man younger than 35 in good health. The sequenced material came from blood. The CDR3, as DNA: TGTGCCAGCAGCTCGGGCCCTGGCAATCAGCCCCAGCATTTT. Translated, it gives CASSSGPGNQPQHF.